Below are 11 T cell receptor beta chains sequenced from a single sample in a study of shared T cell receptors in the human thymus. The method was immunoSEQ multiplex PCR; TCRdb's version includes in-frame clones alone and lacks a portion of them. The data contain about 380,000 clones, about 95% of them singletons. Sample: thymocytes. These receptors were taken from a human donor.

The chain employs TRBV11-2 and TRBJ1-3; D is unresolved. V was pared by 0 bases and J by 0 bases, with 9 bases between. Germline lookup yields CDR1 SGHAT and CDR2 FQNNGV. The CDR3 has 16 residues. The CDR3, as DNA: TGTGCCAGCAGCTTAGACGTGCGGAGCTCTGGAAACACCATATATTTT. It translates to CASSLDVRSSGNTIYF. Looking up the rest from reference TRBV11-2 and TRBJ1-3 gives the full variable domain: EAGVAQSPRYKIIEKRQSVAFWCNPISGHATLYWYQQILGQGPKLLIQFQNNGVVDDSQLPKDRFSAERLKGVDSTLKIQPAKLEDSAVYLCASSLDVRSSGNTIYFGEGSWLTVV.

This clone was seen once. The chain combines TRBV7-9 with TRBJ2-5; D might be TRBD2 (6 bases). Per germline, CDR1 SEHNR and CDR2 FQNEAQ (reference sequence). This CDR3 comprises 14 residues. Between the trimmed V and J ends, which lost 0 bases and 2 bases, there was a span of 7 bases. CDR3 nucleotide sequence: TGTGCCAGCAGCTTAGCAGGACTACAAGAGACCCAGTACTTC. Translation: CASSLAGLQETQYF.

This chain joins TRBV29-1 and TRBJ2-3; perhaps TRBD2 as D (5 bases). Germline values: CDR1 SQVTM, CDR2 ANQGSEA. Trimming took 7 bases from V and 2 from J, leaving 16 bases between them. The CDR3 runs to 14 residues. The CDR3 here is CSAPRARPTDTQYF. Written as DNA, the CDR3 is TGCAGCGCCCCGAGGGCGCGACCCACAGATACGCAGTATTTT.

The CDR3 DNA follows: TGTGCCAGCAGCTCCTGGACTAGCGGGACTTACAATGAGCAGTTCTTC. It translates to CASSSWTSGTYNEQFF. The rearrangement links TRBV5-6 to TRBJ2-1; TRBD2 agrees at 12 bases. J was trimmed by 4 bases and V by 3 bases; bases with no gene match: 5. Germline CDR1 reads SGHDT; CDR2 reads YYEEEE. The CDR3 covers 16 residues.

The CDR3 DNA is TGTGCCAGCAACGCCCCGGGACAGCTCCTTTCTGGGGCCAACGTCCTGACTTTC. Its translation: CASNAPGQLLSGANVLTF. V and J are TRBV21-1 and TRBJ2-6; the table's TRBD1 call for D was not verified on the DNA. TRBV21-1 is a listed pseudogene. CDR3 length: 18 amino acids.

This chain connects TRBV4-2 to TRBJ2-7, with 9 bases that match TRBD2. The germline V gene encodes CDR1 LGHNA and CDR2 YNFKEQ. The CDR3 totals 18 residues. V shed 0 bases, J shed 6 bases, and the junction held 15 bases outside the gene matches. CDR3 region: CASSQDPWATSGLSEQYF. CDR3 DNA sequence: TGTGCCAGCAGCCAAGATCCCTGGGCAACTAGCGGGTTGTCCGAGCAGTACTTC.

The gene calls are TRBV27 and TRBJ1-2; 7 bases are shared with TRBD1. This CDR3 contains 13 residues. Germline V gives CDR1 MNHEY, CDR2 SMNVEV (reference sequence). Trimming at V came to 6 bases and at J to 8 bases, leaving 9 bases not matched to a gene. The CDR3 nucleotides are TGTGCCAGCAGGCCAGACAGGGTTTACGGCTACACCTTC. It encodes CASRPDRVYGYTF.

This chain joins TRBV14 and TRBJ2-5; possible D gene TRBD1, 5 bases. The germline V and J ends were trimmed by 1 base and 3 bases, with 15 bases remaining between them. Germline CDR1 SGHDN, CDR2 FVKESK. There are 16 residues in the CDR3. The CDR3 protein is CASSQASDTEKETQYF. The CDR3 nucleotides are TGTGCCAGCAGCCAAGCCTCGGACACAGAAAAAGAGACCCAGTACTTC.

The V gene is TRBV27, the J gene TRBJ2-7; D uncertain. The CDR3 runs to 13 residues. Germline V gene lookup returns CDR1 MNHEY and CDR2 SMNVEV (reference sequence). Trimming took off 3 bases at V and 2 bases at J, with 8 bases between the two ends. As DNA, the CDR3 is TGTGCCAGCAGTTTCGGCAGTACCTACGAGCAGTACTTC. Amino acids: CASSFGSTYEQYF.

This sequence joins TRBV28 and TRBJ2-5; 9 bases match TRBD1. CDR3 length equals 14 residues. Germline values: CDR1 MDHEN, CDR2 SYDVKM. V shed 7 bases, J shed 5 bases, and the junction held 8 bases outside the gene matches. The CDR3 here is CASNKGTGRETQYF. CDR3 coding DNA: TGTGCCAGCAACAAGGGGACAGGGAGGGAGACCCAGTACTTC. Using reference TRBV28 and TRBJ2-5 for the parts outside the CDR3, the full variable domain is DVKVTQSSRYLVKRTGEKVFLECVQDMDHENMFWYRQDPGLGLRLIYFSYDVKMKEKGDIPEGYSVSREKKERFSLILESASTNQTSMYLCASNKGTGRETQYFGPGTRLLVL.

This clone was seen only once. V is TRBV23-1 and J is TRBJ2-7; D unclear. TRBV23-1 is sorted into the ORF group, with uncertain function. The V end lost 10 bases, the J end lost 0 bases, and 10 bases lay between the germline ends. The CDR3 runs to 12 residues. In DNA, the CDR3 is TGCGCCACAGCTTTTTACTCCTACGAGCAGTACTTC. Amino acid sequence: CATAFYSYEQYF.